This TCR beta chain appears in the sequencing data of a study of Ad26.COV2.S vaccination and SARS-CoV-2 variants. In the study overall: Intramuscular Ad26.COV2.S at 5x10^10 or 1x10^11 viral particles.

General study points: Vaccine recipients posted higher spike-specific TCR breadth than their placebo counterparts.

Described treatment: roughly 20 received Ad26.COV2.S at low or high dose, single or two shots; several received placebo; per-sample allocation not given. Sampling was performed 63 days after the first vaccine or placebo injection. This vaccine is an Ad26 vector that expresses the Wuhan-strain SARS-CoV-2 spike. Generated by immunoSEQ multiplex PCR, the TCRdb table keeps only in-frame clones and is missing some. Among 360,000 or so clones, approximately 89% were seen once, and the ten largest hold approximately 1.9%. As regards this clone: Its specificity is not known.

Germline loops: CDR1 MGHRA, CDR2 YSYEKL. The CDR3 runs to 17 residues. V trimming: 4 bases; J trimming: 7 bases; junction bases outside the gene matches: 18. The clonotype was recovered from a person between 18 and 60 years old who received the Ad26.COV2.S COVID-19 vaccine or a placebo. The sample was peripheral blood, taken in a trial of Ad26.COV2.S vaccine versus placebo. The chain joins TRBV4-1 to TRBJ2-7, with TRBD2 matching over 8 bases. CDR3 in DNA: TGCGCCAGCAGCCGAGTCGTGGCGGGAGCGGGAGAAGGGGAGCAGTACTTC. Its protein product is CASSRVVAGAGEGEQYF.